This TCR beta chain was identified during a study of identical twins. This clonotype was detected ten times or more. Template switching, a step in the protocol, added a universal primer site, and cDNA carried unique molecular identifiers. Using its own MiXCR run on the 5' RACE reads, TCRdb lists one record per CDR3 protein. The sample holds more than 650,000 distinct CDR3 sequences; around 6% are singletons and the top ten take approximately 1.6%. Among all donors, each was a healthy Caucasian. Germline loops: CDR1 MNHNS, CDR2 SASEGT. The CDR3 consists of 15 residues. V lost 6 bases, J lost 4 bases, and 9 bases stayed unmatched.

Sequenced material: naive T cells sorted from blood. The sequence came from a man aged 18 to 29 in good health. This chain uses TRBV6-1 with TRBJ2-5; 9 bases map to TRBD2. The CDR3 DNA sequence: TGTGCCAGCAGCCTTAGCGGGAGAGCCGGAGAGACCCAGTACTTC. Translated: CASSLSGRAGETQYF.